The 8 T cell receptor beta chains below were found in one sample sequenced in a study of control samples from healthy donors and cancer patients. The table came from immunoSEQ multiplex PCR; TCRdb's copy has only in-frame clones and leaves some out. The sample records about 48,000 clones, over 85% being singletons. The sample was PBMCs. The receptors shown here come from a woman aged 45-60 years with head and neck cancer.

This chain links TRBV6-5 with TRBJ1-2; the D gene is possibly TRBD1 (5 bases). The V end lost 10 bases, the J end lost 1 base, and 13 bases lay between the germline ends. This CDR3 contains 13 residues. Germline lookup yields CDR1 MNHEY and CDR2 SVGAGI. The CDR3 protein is CATTRGYNYGYTF. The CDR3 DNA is TGTGCCACCACGCGGGGGTATAACTATGGCTACACCTTC.

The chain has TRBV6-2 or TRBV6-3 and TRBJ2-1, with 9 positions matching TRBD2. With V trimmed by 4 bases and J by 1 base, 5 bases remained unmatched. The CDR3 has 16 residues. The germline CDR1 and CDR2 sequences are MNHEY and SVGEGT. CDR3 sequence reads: CASSWGSGGSYNEQFF. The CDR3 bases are TGTGCCAGCAGTTGGGGTAGCGGGGGTTCCTACAATGAGCAGTTCTTC.

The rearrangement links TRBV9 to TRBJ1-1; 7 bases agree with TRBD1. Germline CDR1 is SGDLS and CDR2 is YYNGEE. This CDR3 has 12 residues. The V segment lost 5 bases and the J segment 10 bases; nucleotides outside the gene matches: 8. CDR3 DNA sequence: TGTGCCAGCAGTCAGAAAGGGGGCGCAGCTTTCTTT. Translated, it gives CASSQKGGAAFF.

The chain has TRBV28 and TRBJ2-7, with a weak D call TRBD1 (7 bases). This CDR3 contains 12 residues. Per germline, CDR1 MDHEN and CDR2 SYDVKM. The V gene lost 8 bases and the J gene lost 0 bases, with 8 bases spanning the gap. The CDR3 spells CASQGGSYEQYF. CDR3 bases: TGTGCCAGCCAGGGGGGCTCCTACGAGCAGTACTTC. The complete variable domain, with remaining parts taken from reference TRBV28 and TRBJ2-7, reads DVKVTQSSRYLVKRTGEKVFLECVQDMDHENMFWYRQDPGLGLRLIYFSYDVKMKEKGDIPEGYSVSREKKERFSLILESASTNQTSMYLCASQGGSYEQYFGPGTRLTVT.

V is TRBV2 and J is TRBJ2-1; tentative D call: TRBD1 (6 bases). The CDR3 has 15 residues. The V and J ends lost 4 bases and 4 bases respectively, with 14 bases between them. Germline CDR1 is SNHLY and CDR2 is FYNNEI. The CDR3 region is CASSVGQLRYNEQFF. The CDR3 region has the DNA TGTGCCAGCAGTGTCGGACAGCTCCGGTACAATGAGCAGTTCTTC.

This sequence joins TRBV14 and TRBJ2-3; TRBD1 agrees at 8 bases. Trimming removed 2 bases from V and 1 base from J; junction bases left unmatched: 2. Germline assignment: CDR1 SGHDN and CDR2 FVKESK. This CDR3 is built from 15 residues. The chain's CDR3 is CASSQMDRGTDTQYF. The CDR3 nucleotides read TGTGCCAGCAGCCAAATGGACAGGGGCACAGATACGCAGTATTTT.

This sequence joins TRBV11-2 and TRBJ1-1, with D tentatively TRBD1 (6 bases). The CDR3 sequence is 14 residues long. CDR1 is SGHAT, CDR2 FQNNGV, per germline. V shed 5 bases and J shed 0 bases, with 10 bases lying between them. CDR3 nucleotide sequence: TGTGCCAGCAGCGCCGGGGGGCTGAACACTGAAGCTTTCTTT. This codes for CASSAGGLNTEAFF.

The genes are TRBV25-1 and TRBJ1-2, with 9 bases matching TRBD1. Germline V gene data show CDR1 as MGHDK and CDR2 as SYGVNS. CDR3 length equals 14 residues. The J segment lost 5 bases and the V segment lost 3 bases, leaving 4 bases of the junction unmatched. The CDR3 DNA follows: TGTGCCAGCAGTGATTCCGGGACAGGGTATGGCTACACCTTC. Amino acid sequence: CASSDSGTGYGYTF.